This T cell receptor (beta chain) was documented in a study of blood T cell repertoires in COVID-19. Study overall: Acute and convalescent COVID-19 samples came from the United States, Italy and Spain. Sample material is recorded as cDNA or gDNA derived from T cells, B-cell-depleted T cells, or PBMCs.

In the authors' methods: Reference gene primer amplification gave nucleated cell count estimates. Sequenced by immunoSEQ multiplex PCR; TCRdb stores in-frame clones only, minus some. V, J and clone size derive from that table, while D and trimming were established from the DNA sequence. Among 150,000 or so clones listed, 85% to 95% were seen once. V shed 5 bases, J shed 6 bases, and the junction held 12 bases outside the gene matches. CDR3 length: 15 amino acids. Germline CDR1 and CDR2: SGHTA and FQGNSA. This sequence originates from a woman aged 50 to 60 with acute or convalescent COVID-19. The V call is TRBV7-2, the J call TRBJ2-7; 8 bases line up with TRBD1. What was sequenced was peripheral blood. Here the CDR3 reads CASSLRTGTSGEQYF. The CDR3 bases are TGTGCCAGCAGCCTAAGGACAGGGACAAGTGGCGAGCAGTACTTC.